The source of this T cell receptor beta chain is a study of blood T cell repertoires in COVID-19. Looking at the study overall: T cells, B-cell-depleted T cells, or PBMCs supplied cDNA or gDNA.

The CDR3 is 15 amino acids. Per germline, CDR1 MNHEY and CDR2 SVGAGI. V shed 5 bases, J shed 2 bases, and the junction held 4 bases outside the gene matches. TCRdb's table, derived via immunoSEQ multiplex PCR, lists solely in-frame clones and lacks some. The data contain around 200,000 clones, around 82% of them singletons. The chain carries TRBV6-5 and TRBJ2-3; 10 bases align to TRBD2. The sequence derives from a human donor with acute or convalescent COVID-19. The donor label of this sample is uncertain. The sample taken for sequencing was peripheral blood. CDR3 protein: CASSPGLATTDTQYF. Here the CDR3 DNA reads TGTGCCAGCAGTCCGGGACTAGCGACCACAGATACGCAGTATTTT.